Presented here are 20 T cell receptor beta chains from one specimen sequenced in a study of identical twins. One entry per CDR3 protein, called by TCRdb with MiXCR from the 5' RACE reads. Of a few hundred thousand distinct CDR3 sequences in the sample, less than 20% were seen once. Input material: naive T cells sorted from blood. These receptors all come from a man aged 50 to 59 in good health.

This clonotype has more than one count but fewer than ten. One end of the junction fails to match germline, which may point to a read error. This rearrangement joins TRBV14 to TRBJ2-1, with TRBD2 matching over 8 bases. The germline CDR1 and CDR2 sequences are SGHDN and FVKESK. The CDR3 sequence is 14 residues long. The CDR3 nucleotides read TGTGCCAGCAGCCCCCGATTGGGTCTAGCGGGTTCCGTCTTC. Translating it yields CASSPRLGLAGSVF.

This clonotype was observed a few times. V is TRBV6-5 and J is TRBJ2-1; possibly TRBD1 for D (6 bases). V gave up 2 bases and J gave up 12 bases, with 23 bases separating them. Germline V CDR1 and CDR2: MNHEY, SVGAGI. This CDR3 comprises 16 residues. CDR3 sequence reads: CASSYEGGLAGQGQFF. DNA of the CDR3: TGTGCCAGCAGTTACGAAGGGGGATTGGCTGGGCAAGGGCAGTTCTTC.

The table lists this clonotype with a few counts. In DNA, the CDR3 is TGCAGCGTTGAACGGACAGCTATGAACACTGAAGCTTTCTTT. Translation: CSVERTAMNTEAFF. J is TRBJ1-1 and V is TRBV29-1, with D perhaps matching TRBD1 (6 bases). CDR3 length equals 14 residues. The ends were cut back, 2 bases at V and 0 bases at J, with 10 bases in the middle. The germline V gene encodes CDR1 SQVTM and CDR2 ANQGSEA.

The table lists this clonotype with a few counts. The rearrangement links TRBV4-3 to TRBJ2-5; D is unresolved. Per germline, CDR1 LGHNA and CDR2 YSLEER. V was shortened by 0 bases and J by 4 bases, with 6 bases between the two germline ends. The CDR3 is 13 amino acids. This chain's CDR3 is CASSQDGSETQYF. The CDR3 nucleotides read TGCGCCAGCAGCCAAGATGGGTCAGAGACCCAGTACTTC.

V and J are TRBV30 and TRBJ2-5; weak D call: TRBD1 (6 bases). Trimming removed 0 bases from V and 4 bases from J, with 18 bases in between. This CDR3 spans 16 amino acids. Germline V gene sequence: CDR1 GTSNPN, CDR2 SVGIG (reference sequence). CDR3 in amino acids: CAWSVEWGPHGETQYF. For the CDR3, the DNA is TGTGCCTGGAGTGTAGAGTGGGGGCCACATGGAGAGACCCAGTACTTC.

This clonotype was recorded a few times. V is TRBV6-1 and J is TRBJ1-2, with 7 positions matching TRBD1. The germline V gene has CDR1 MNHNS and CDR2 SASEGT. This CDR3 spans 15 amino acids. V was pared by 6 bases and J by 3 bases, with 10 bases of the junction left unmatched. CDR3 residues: CASRTQGLGDYGYTF. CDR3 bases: TGTGCCAGCAGGACACAGGGGTTGGGGGACTATGGCTACACCTTC.

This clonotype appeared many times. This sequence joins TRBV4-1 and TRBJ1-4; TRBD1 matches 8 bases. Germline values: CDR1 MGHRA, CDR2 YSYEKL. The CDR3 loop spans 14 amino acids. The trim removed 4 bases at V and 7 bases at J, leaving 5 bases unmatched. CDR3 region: CASSRGQGGEKLFF. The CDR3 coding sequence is TGCGCCAGCAGCCGTGGACAGGGCGGTGAAAAACTGTTTTTT.

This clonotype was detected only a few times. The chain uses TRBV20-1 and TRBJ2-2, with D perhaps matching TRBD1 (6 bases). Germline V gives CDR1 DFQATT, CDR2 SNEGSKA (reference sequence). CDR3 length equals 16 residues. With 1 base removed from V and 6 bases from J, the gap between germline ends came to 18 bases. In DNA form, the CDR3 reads TGCAGTGCTAGAGCCTCAGGGGCGAGGCCTCCCGGGGAGCTGTTTTTT. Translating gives CSARASGARPPGELFF.

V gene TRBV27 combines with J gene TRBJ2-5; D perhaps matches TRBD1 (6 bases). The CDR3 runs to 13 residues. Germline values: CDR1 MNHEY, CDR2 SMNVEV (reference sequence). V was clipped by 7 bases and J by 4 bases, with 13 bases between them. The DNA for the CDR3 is TGTGCCAGCACCAGGGTCAGGGGAGAGACCCAGTACTTC. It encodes CASTRVRGETQYF.

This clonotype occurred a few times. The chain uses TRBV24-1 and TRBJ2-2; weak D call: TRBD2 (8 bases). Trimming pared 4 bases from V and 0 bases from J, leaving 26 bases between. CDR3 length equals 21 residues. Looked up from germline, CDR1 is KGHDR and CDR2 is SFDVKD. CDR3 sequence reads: CATSDGTARLAHNANTGELFF. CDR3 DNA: TGTGCCACCAGTGACGGGACAGCACGACTAGCGCACAACGCGAACACCGGGGAGCTGTTTTTT.

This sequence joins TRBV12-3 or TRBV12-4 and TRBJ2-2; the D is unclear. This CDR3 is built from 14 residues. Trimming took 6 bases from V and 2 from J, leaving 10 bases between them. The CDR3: CASRLRTNTGELFF. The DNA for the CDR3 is TGTGCCAGCAGACTCCGAACCAACACCGGGGAGCTGTTTTTT.

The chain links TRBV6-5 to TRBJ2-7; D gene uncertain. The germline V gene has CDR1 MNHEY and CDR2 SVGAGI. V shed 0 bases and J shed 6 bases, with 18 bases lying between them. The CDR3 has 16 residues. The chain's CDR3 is CASSYSKGHYGLEQYF. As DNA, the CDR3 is TGTGCCAGCAGTTACTCGAAAGGGCACTATGGGCTCGAGCAGTACTTC.

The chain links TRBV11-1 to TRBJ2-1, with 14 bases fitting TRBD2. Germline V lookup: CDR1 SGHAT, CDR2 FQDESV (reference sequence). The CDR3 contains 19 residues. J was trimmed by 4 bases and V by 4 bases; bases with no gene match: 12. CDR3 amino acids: CASSSTRGLAGGGYNEQFF. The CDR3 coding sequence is TGTGCCAGCAGCTCGACCAGAGGACTAGCGGGAGGTGGGTACAATGAGCAGTTCTTC. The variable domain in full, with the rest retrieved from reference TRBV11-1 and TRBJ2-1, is EAEVAQSPRYKITEKSQAVAFWCDPISGHATLYWYRQILGQGPELLVQFQDESVVDDSQLPKDRFSAERLKGVDSTLKIQPAELGDSAMYLCASSSTRGLAGGGYNEQFFGPGTRLTVL.

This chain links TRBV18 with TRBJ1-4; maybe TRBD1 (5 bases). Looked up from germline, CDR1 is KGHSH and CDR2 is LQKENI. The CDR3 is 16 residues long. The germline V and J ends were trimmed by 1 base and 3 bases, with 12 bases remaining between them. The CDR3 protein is CASSPRRGSPNEKLFF. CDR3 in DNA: TGTGCCAGCTCACCACGAAGGGGATCACCTAATGAAAAACTGTTTTTT. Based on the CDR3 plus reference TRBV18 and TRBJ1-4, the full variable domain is NAGVMQNPRHLVRRRGQEARLRCSPMKGHSHVYWYRQLPEEGLKFMVYLQKENIIDESGMPKERFSAEFPKEGPSILRIQQVVRGDSAAYFCASSPRRGSPNEKLFFGSGTQLSVL.

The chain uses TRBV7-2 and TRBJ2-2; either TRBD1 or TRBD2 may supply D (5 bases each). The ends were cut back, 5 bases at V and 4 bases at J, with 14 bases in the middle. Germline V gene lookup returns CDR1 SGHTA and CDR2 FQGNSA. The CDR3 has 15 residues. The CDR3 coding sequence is TGTGCCAGCAGCCGTCAGGTGGGGGTCACCGGGGAGCTGTTTTTT. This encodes CASSRQVGVTGELFF.

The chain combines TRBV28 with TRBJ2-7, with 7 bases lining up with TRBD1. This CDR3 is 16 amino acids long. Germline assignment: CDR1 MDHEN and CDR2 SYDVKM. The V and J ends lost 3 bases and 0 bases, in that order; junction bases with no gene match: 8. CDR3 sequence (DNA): TGTGCCAGCAGTTTCGTTTTCGGACAGGTCTCCTACGAGCAGTACTTC. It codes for CASSFVFGQVSYEQYF.

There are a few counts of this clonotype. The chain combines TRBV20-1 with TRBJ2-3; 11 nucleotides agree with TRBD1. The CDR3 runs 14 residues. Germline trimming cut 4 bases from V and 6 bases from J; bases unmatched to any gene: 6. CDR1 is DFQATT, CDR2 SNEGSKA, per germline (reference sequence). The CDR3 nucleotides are TGCAGTGCTACCGGGACAGGGGGTTCGGATACGCAGTATTTT. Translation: CSATGTGGSDTQYF.

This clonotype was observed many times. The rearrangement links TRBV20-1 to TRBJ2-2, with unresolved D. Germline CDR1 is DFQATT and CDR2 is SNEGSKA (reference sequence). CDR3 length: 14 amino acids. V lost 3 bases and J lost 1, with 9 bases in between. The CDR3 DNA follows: TGCAGTGCTAGCCGGTTATTGAACACCGGGGAGCTGTTTTTT. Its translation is CSASRLLNTGELFF.

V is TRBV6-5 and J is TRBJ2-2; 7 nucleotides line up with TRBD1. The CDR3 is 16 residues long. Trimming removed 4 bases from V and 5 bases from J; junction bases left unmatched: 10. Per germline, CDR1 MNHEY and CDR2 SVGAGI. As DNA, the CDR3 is TGTGCCAGCAGTTCCACAGGGGCCCTTTTTACCGGGGAGCTGTTTTTT. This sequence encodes CASSSTGALFTGELFF.

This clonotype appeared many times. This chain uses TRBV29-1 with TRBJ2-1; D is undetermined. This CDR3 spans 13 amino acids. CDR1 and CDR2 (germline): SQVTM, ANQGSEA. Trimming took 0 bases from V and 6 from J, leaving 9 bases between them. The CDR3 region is CSVEDYRSNEQFF. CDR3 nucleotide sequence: TGCAGCGTTGAAGATTACCGAAGCAATGAGCAGTTCTTC.